One and the same sample provided the 23 T cell receptor beta chains below, sequenced in a study of technical replicates of blood from a handful of donors. Method: immunoSEQ multiplex PCR; TCRdb's copy keeps in-frame clones and lacks some. The table includes roughly 93,000 clones, around 95% detected once. The specimen was T cells isolated from PBMCs. These receptors all stem from a human donor in good health.

In this sample, this clone turned up once. The chain is built from TRBV5-5 and TRBJ2-1; 12 bases map to TRBD2. This CDR3 spans 17 amino acids. CDR1 and CDR2 (germline): SGHKS, YYEKEE (reference sequence). The trim removed 2 bases at V and 4 bases at J, leaving 7 bases unmatched. CDR3 in amino acids: CASSFGLAGPHYNEQFF. DNA of the CDR3: TGTGCCAGCAGCTTTGGACTAGCGGGACCTCATTACAATGAGCAGTTCTTC.

The rearrangement uses TRBV11-3 and TRBJ2-1; TRBD2 agrees at 12 bases. The CDR3 sequence is 17 residues long. Trimming at V came to 5 bases and at J to 7 bases, leaving 12 bases not matched to a gene. Germline V gene sequence: CDR1 SGHNT, CDR2 YENEEA. CDR3: CASSPILAGGPWNEQFF. CDR3 in DNA: TGTGCCAGCAGCCCGATACTAGCGGGGGGCCCCTGGAATGAGCAGTTCTTC.

The chain links TRBV4-1 to TRBJ1-2; no definite D call. CDR3 length equals 16 residues. CDR1 is MGHRA and CDR2 is YSYEKL in the germline V gene. The ends were cut back, 4 bases at V and 1 base at J, with 16 bases in the middle. The CDR3 region is CASSPGGGRSNYGYTF. The CDR3 nucleotides read TGCGCCAGCAGCCCGGGTGGCGGAAGAAGTAACTATGGCTACACCTTC.

The chain is built from TRBV28 and TRBJ2-7, with 8 bases matching TRBD2. Germline loops: CDR1 MDHEN, CDR2 SYDVKM. The CDR3 length is 17 residues. V lost 3 bases and J lost 1; bases outside the gene matches: 11. CDR3 sequence: CASSFPLRLATSYEQYF. The DNA of the CDR3 is TGTGCCAGCAGTTTCCCCCTTAGACTAGCGACATCCTACGAGCAGTACTTC.

This chain uses TRBV5-4 with TRBJ1-2, with D unclear. This CDR3 has 13 amino acids. The V gene lost 0 bases and the J gene lost 4 bases, with 7 bases spanning the gap. The germline gives CDR1 SGHNT, CDR2 YYREEE (reference sequence). CDR3 residues: CASSLVASYGYTF. CDR3 sequence (DNA): TGTGCCAGCAGCTTGGTAGCGTCCTATGGCTACACCTTC. Supplemented by reference TRBV5-4 and TRBJ1-2, the full variable domain reads ETGVTQSPTHLIKTRGQQVTLRCSSQSGHNTVSWYQQALGQGPQFIFQYYREEENGRGNFPPRFSGLQFPNYSSELNVNALELDDSALYLCASSLVASYGYTFGSGTRLTVV.

The V call is TRBV7-9, the J call TRBJ2-7, with D possibly being TRBD1 (5 bases). The ends were cut back, 5 bases at V and 5 bases at J, with 10 bases in the middle. The CDR3 covers 12 residues. CDR1 is SEHNR and CDR2 is FQNEAQ in the germline V gene (reference sequence). Written as DNA, the CDR3 is TGTGCCAGCAGCCGGACACCCGACGAGCAGTACTTC. Its translation is CASSRTPDEQYF.

This rearrangement joins TRBV7-8 to TRBJ1-4; D gene uncertain. Trimming stripped 0 bases from V and 0 bases from J, with 11 bases between. This CDR3 has 17 residues. Germline values: CDR1 SGHVS, CDR2 FQNEAQ. CDR3 sequence reads: CASSLAWAGATNEKLFF. As DNA, the CDR3 is TGTGCCAGCAGCTTAGCTTGGGCGGGTGCAACTAATGAAAAACTGTTTTTT.

This clone occurred once. V gene TRBV7-9 combines with J gene TRBJ2-6; D perhaps matches TRBD1 (6 bases). The CDR3 sequence is 14 residues long. CDR1 and CDR2 (germline): SEHNR, FQNEAQ (reference sequence). Trimming removed 5 bases from V and 4 bases from J, with 9 bases in between. CDR3 protein: CASSPQGGANVLTF. The CDR3 region has the DNA TGTGCCAGCAGCCCACAGGGAGGGGCCAACGTCCTGACTTTC.

CDR3 nucleotides: TGTGCCAGCAGTCATGACAGGGCCGGTCGTTACGAGCAGTACTTC. Translating gives CASSHDRAGRYEQYF. The genes are TRBV7-6 and TRBJ2-7, with TRBD1 matching 7 bases. This CDR3 has 15 amino acids. Trimming cost V 6 bases and J 4 bases; bases outside gene matches: 12. Germline CDR1 and CDR2: SGHVS and FNYEAQ.

In its sample, this clone was seen a few times. The rearrangement uses TRBV11-2 and TRBJ2-2; possible D gene TRBD1, 6 bases. Trimming removed 6 bases at V and 4 bases at J, with 6 bases between. The CDR3 runs to 12 residues. From germline, CDR1 is SGHAT and CDR2 FQNNGV. The CDR3 bases are TGTGCCAGCAGACAGGGCACCGGGGAGCTGTTTTTT. It translates to CASRQGTGELFF.

The rearrangement links TRBV20-1 to TRBJ2-1; D is unclear. Germline V CDR1 and CDR2: DFQATT, SNEGSKA (reference sequence). This CDR3 contains 10 residues. V gave up 4 bases and J gave up 6 bases, with 4 bases separating them. In DNA, the CDR3 is TGCAGTGCTACCGTCAATGAGCAGTTCTTC. It codes for CSATVNEQFF.

The V and J genes are TRBV7-8 and TRBJ2-3; D might be TRBD2 (7 bases). CDR1 SGHVS and CDR2 FQNEAQ come from the germline V gene. The V and J ends lost 5 bases and 2 bases respectively, with 26 bases between them. CDR3 size: 19 residues. CDR3 region: CASSPPWTDERGHTDTQYF. For the CDR3, the DNA is TGTGCCAGCAGCCCCCCTTGGACAGACGAGCGGGGCCACACAGATACGCAGTATTTT.

The V call is TRBV7-3, the J call TRBJ1-6; D is uncertain. The CDR3 consists of 15 residues. V gave up 5 bases and J gave up 0 bases, with 8 bases separating them. Germline V lookup: CDR1 SGHTA, CDR2 FQGTGA. DNA for the CDR3: TGTGCCAGCAGCACCTATGGCTCCTATAATTCACCCCTCCACTTT. The encoded protein is CASSTYGSYNSPLHF.

This sequence joins TRBV5-1 and TRBJ2-7, with 7 positions matching TRBD1. CDR1 and CDR2 from the germline V gene are SGHRS and YFSETQ. Losses at the gene ends were 4 bases for V and 0 bases for J; bases not matched to a gene: 7. CDR3 length: 15 amino acids. The CDR3 protein is CASSPRQGSSYEQYF. The CDR3 region has the DNA TGCGCCAGCAGCCCCAGACAGGGAAGCTCCTACGAGCAGTACTTC.

The rearrangement links TRBV7-2 to TRBJ1-5, with D unresolved. V gave up 1 base and J gave up 6 bases, with 13 bases separating them. The germline gives CDR1 SGHTA, CDR2 FQGNSA. The CDR3 totals 15 residues. CDR3 nucleotide sequence: TGTGCCAGCAGCTTAGTCCATCAGACTGGTCAGCCCCAGCATTTT. Its protein product is CASSLVHQTGQPQHF.

V is TRBV5-4 and J is TRBJ1-3; D gene uncertain. Trimming shortened V by 1 base and J by 0 bases, and 8 bases separated the two germline ends. Germline loops: CDR1 SGHNT, CDR2 YYREEE (reference sequence). The CDR3 spans 15 residues. CDR3 nucleotide sequence: TGTGCCAGCAGCTTGAAAGGAGGCTCTGGAAACACCATATATTTT. Protein: CASSLKGGSGNTIYF.

The rearrangement links TRBV5-1 to TRBJ2-7, with TRBD1 identical over 7 bases. From germline, CDR1 is SGHRS and CDR2 YFSETQ. This CDR3 spans 15 amino acids. Losses at the gene ends were 4 bases for V and 4 bases for J; bases not matched to a gene: 11. Written as DNA, the CDR3 is TGCGCCAGCAGCCCTACAGGGGTCAAGAGTTACGAGCAGTACTTC. Protein: CASSPTGVKSYEQYF.

The rearrangement links TRBV19 to TRBJ2-4; D is perhaps TRBD2 (6 bases). The ends were cut back, 4 bases at V and 3 bases at J, with 22 bases in the middle. Germline V gives CDR1 LNHDA, CDR2 SQIVND (reference sequence). CDR3 length equals 18 residues. CDR3 residues: CASSRLASPGSYKNIQYF. Here the CDR3 DNA reads TGTGCCAGTAGTAGGCTAGCGTCACCAGGGAGCTACAAAAACATTCAGTACTTC.

V and J are TRBV7-2 and TRBJ2-7; perhaps TRBD2 as D (5 bases). The CDR3 contains 17 residues. From germline, CDR1 is SGHTA and CDR2 FQGNSA. V lost 5 bases and J lost 1, with 21 bases in between. CDR3 sequence: CASSHRLERILSYEQYF. The CDR3 DNA sequence: TGTGCCAGCAGCCACCGCTTGGAGCGGATTCTTTCCTACGAGCAGTACTTC.

The chain combines TRBV28 with TRBJ1-4; 9 bases are a match to TRBD1. Losses at the gene ends were 0 bases for V and 0 bases for J; bases not matched to a gene: 11. This CDR3 contains 20 residues. CDR1 and CDR2 from the germline V gene are MDHEN and SYDVKM. CDR3 in amino acids: CASSLWGPGQGQSTNEKLFF. The CDR3 DNA reads as TGTGCCAGCAGTTTATGGGGGCCGGGACAGGGCCAATCAACTAATGAAAAACTGTTTTTT. Based on the CDR3 plus reference TRBV28 and TRBJ1-4, the full variable domain is DVKVTQSSRYLVKRTGEKVFLECVQDMDHENMFWYRQDPGLGLRLIYFSYDVKMKEKGDIPEGYSVSREKKERFSLILESASTNQTSMYLCASSLWGPGQGQSTNEKLFFGSGTQLSVL.

The CDR3 coding sequence is TGTGCCAGCAGCAAAGAGTCCGCGGACAGGGAGTTCACCGGGGAGCTGTTTTTT. This sequence encodes CASSKESADREFTGELFF. The chain carries TRBV21-1 and TRBJ2-2; the DNA was not used to check the table's D call, TRBD1. TRBV21-1 is shown as a pseudogene. This CDR3 is built from 18 residues.

This chain uses TRBV27 with TRBJ2-3; TRBD1 is a possible D gene (7 bases). With 2 bases removed from V and 4 bases from J, the gap between germline ends came to 13 bases. The CDR3 is 15 amino acids. CDR1 is MNHEY, CDR2 SMNVEV, per germline (reference sequence). The CDR3 spells CASSLGGRGADTQYF. For the CDR3, the DNA is TGTGCCAGCAGTTTAGGTGGCAGGGGGGCAGATACGCAGTATTTT.

The genes are TRBV5-5 and TRBJ1-2; TRBD1 aligns across 8 bases. CDR1 is SGHKS and CDR2 is YYEKEE in the germline V gene (reference sequence). The CDR3 length is 14 residues. The J segment lost 3 bases and the V segment lost 5 bases, leaving 6 bases of the junction unmatched. The CDR3: CASRPGQGDYGYTF. The CDR3 coding sequence is TGTGCCAGCAGACCCGGACAGGGTGACTATGGCTACACCTTC.